This TCR beta chain derives from a study of CD8 T cells in Susac syndrome. Concerning this clonotype itself: Antigen: not known.

Study-level points and caveats: In its TCR sequencing and HLA analysis, the study acknowledged that the number of individuals was relatively small.

The germline V gene encodes CDR1 MNHEY and CDR2 SVGEGT. V dropped 5 bases and J dropped 3 bases, with 14 bases sitting between them. This CDR3 is 14 amino acids long. cDNA came from roughly 0.53 to 1 ug RNA primed by random hexamers. The method of amplification for TCR beta CDR3 was immunoSEQ multiplex PCR, covering 54 Vbeta and 13 Jbeta. One entry per CDR3 protein results from TCRdb running MiXCR on the immunoSEQ multiplex PCR reads. Of about 300,000 distinct CDR3 sequences in the sample, 92% were seen once. The source material was CD4+ T cells from PBMCs. The V and J genes are TRBV6-2 or TRBV6-3 and TRBJ2-7; D is undetermined. This TCR was sampled from a human donor with multiple sclerosis. CDR3 DNA: TGTGCCAGCAGTCCCGAGGACGGGCTCTACGAGCAGTACTTC. This sequence encodes CASSPEDGLYEQYF.